This TCR beta chain stems from a study of T cells after yellow fever vaccination. In its sample, this clonotype was seen a few times. TCRdb itself ran the 5' RACE reads through MiXCR, one entry per CDR3 protein. The sample holds about 75,000 distinct CDR3 sequences; around 7.7% are singletons and the top ten take over 25%. V lost 5 bases, J lost 1 base, and 6 bases stayed unmatched. The germline gives CDR1 SGHNT, CDR2 YYREEE (reference sequence). CDR3 size: 14 residues. The sample consisted of CD8+ T cells sorted from PBMCs, taken more than 8 days after the first yellow fever vaccination. This chain links TRBV5-4 with TRBJ2-7; 7 bases are a match to TRBD1. The sequence was obtained from a man aged 18 to 29 who received the YFV17D yellow fever vaccine. The CDR3 is CASRSGTESYEQYF. CDR3 bases: TGTGCCAGCAGATCCGGGACAGAGTCCTACGAGCAGTACTTC.